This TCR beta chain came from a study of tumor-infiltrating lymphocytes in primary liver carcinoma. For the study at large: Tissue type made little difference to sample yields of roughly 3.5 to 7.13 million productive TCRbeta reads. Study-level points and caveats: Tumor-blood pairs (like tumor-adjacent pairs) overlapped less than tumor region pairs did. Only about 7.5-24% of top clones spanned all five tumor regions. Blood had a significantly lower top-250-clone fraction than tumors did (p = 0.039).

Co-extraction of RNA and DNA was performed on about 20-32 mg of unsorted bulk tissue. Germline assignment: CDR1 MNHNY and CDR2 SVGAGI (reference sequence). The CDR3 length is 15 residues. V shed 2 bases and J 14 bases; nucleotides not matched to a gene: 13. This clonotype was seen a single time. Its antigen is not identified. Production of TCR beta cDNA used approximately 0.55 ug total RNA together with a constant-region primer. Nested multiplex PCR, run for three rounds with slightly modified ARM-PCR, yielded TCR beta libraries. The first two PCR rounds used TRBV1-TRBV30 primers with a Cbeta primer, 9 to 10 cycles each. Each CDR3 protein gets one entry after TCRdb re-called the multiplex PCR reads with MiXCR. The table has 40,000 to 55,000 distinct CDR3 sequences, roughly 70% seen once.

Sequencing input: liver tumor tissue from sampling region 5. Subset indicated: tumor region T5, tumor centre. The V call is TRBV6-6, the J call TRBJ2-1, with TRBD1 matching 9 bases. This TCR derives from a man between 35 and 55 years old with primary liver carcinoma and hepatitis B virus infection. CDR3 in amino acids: CASSYTDRGGNDEFF. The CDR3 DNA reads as TGTGCCAGCAGTTACACGGACAGGGGTGGCAATGATGAGTTCTTC.